This T cell receptor beta chain was captured by sequencing in a study of control samples from healthy donors and cancer patients. TCRdb keeps only in-frame clones here, not all; method: immunoSEQ multiplex PCR. The sample has some 120,000 clones; 75% to 90% are singletons. This clone was seen only once. Trimming pared 0 bases from V and 0 bases from J, leaving 21 bases between. The CDR3 runs 19 residues. Germline V gene sequence: CDR1 SQVTM, CDR2 ANQGSEA. The specimen was PBMCs. The sequence came from a woman in her 50s with colorectal cancer. The genes are TRBV29-1 and TRBJ2-1; D is uncertain. CDR3 sequence reads: CSVEERAGAGLGSYNEQFF. The CDR3 DNA reads TGCAGCGTTGAAGAAAGGGCAGGTGCCGGGCTCGGCTCCTACAATGAGCAGTTCTTC.